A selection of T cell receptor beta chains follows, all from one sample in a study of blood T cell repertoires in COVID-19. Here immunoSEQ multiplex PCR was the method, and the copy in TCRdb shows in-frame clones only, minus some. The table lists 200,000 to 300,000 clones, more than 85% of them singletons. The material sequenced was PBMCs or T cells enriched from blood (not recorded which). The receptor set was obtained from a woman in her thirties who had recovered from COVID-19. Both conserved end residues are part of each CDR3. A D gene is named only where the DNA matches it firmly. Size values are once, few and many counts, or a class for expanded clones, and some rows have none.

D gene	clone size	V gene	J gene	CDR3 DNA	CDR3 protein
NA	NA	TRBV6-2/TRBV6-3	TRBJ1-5	TGTGCCAGCAGTTACCGGGACAAGAATCAGCCCCAGCATTTT	CASSYRDKNQPQHF
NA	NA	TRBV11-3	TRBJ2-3	TGTGCCAGCAGCTTAGCTGCAGATACGCAGTATTTT	CASSLAADTQYF
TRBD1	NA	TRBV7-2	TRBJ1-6	TGTGCCAGCAGCTTGTCCGGACAGGGGGTTGGGTCACCCCTCCACTTT	CASSLSGQGVGSPLHF
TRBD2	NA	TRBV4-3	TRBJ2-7	TGCGCCAGCAGCCAGGAACTAGCGGGAGGGGCCTACGAGCAGTACTTC	CASSQELAGGAYEQYF
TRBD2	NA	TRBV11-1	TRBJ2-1	TGTGCCAGCAGCTTGTCCCGAGCGGGAGGGAACAATGAGCAGTTCTTC	CASSLSRAGGNNEQFF
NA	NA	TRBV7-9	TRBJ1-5	TGTGCCAGCAGCGTCCAGGGAAGCAATCAGCCCCAGCATTTT	CASSVQGSNQPQHF
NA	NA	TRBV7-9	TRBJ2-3	TGTGCCAGCAGCTTGGACAGTCTTAGCACAGATACGCAGTATTTT	CASSLDSLSTDTQYF
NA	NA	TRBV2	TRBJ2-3	TGTGCCAGCCTCCTTGGCCATTCGAGGGAGACAGATACGCAGTATTTT	CASLLGHSRETDTQYF
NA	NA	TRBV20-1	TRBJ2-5	TGCAGTGCTAGTGACACAGGGATAGAGACCCAGTACTTC	CSASDTGIETQYF
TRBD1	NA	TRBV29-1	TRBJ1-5	TGCAGCGTGCGGACAGGGCGGGGAAGTCAGCCCCAGCATTTT	CSVRTGRGSQPQHF
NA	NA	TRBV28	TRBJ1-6	TGTGCCAGCAGTTTTTCGGGGGGCGCCTATAATTCACCCCTCCACTTT	CASSFSGGAYNSPLHF
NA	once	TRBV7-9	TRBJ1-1	TGTGCCAGCAGCGCCCAACCTGTCGGAGCTTTCTTT	CASSAQPVGAFF
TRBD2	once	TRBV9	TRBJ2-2	TGTGCCAGCAGCGTAGCGAGGGATCTAGCGGGAAAGAACACCGGGGAGCTGTTTTTT	CASSVARDLAGKNTGELFF
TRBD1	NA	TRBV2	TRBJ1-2	TGTGCCAGCAGTGACAGGGGGCCTCGGTATGGCTACACCTTC	CASSDRGPRYGYTF
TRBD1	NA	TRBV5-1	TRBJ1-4	TGCGCCAGCAGCTTCGACAGGGGTGAAAATGAAAAACTGTTTTTT	CASSFDRGENEKLFF
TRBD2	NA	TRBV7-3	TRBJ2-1	TGTGCCAGCAGCCCAGACTGGGGGGGTAATGAGCAGTTCTTC	CASSPDWGGNEQFF
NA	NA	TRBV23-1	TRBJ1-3	TGCGCCAGCAGTCGGTGGGCCGGCAACACCATATATTTT	CASSRWAGNTIYF
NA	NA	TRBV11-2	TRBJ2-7	TGTGCCAGCAGCTTAGTGCCGGGTACATCCTACGAGCAGTACTTC	CASSLVPGTSYEQYF
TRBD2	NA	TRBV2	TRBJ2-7	TGTGCCAGCAGTGACCCCGGGAGGACCTCCTACGAGCAGTACTTC	CASSDPGRTSYEQYF
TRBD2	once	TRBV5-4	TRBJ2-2	TGTGCCAGCAGCCCCACTAGCGGGCCACGGCTGGGGGGGGAGCTGTTTTTT	CASSPTSGPRLGGELFF
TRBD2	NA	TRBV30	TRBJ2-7	TGTGCCTGGAGTGTGTTGGGGACTAGCGGGAGTAGGTACTTC	CAWSVLGTSGSRYF
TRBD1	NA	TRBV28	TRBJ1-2	TGTGCCAGCAGACGACAGGGGGGCCATGGCTACACCTTC	CASRRQGGHGYTF
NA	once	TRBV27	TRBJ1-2	TGTGCCAGCAGTTTATCAGGGGTCAACTATGGCTACACCTTC	CASSLSGVNYGYTF
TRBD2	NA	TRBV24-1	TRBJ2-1	TGTGCCACCCAAGGACTAGCGGACAATGAGCAGTTCTTC	CATQGLADNEQFF
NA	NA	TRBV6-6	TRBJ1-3	TGTGCCAGCAGTCCGAACCCTCTATCGGGAAACACCATATATTTT	CASSPNPLSGNTIYF
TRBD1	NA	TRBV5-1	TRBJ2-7	TGCGCCAGCAGCGGGACAGGGGGAATCTACGAGCAGTACTTC	CASSGTGGIYEQYF
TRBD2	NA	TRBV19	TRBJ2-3	TGTGCCAGTAGTATACCCCGTGGGACTAGCGGCCGCACAGATACGCAGTATTTT	CASSIPRGTSGRTDTQYF
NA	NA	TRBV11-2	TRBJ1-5	TGTGCCAGCAGCTTCGGGGGAGGGCAGCCCCAGCATTTT	CASSFGGGQPQHF
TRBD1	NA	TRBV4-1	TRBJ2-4	TGCGCCAGCAGCCGTAACAGGGGTGGTTACATTCAGTACTTC	CASSRNRGGYIQYF
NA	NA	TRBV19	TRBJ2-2	TGTGCCAGTAGCCAACGAAGAGGGAACACCGGGGAGCTGTTTTTT	CASSQRRGNTGELFF
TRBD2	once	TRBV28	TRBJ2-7	TGTGCCAGCAGTTTCATCGGGACTAGCAGGTACGAGCAGTACTTC	CASSFIGTSRYEQYF
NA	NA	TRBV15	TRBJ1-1	TGTGCCACCAGCTCGTCAGTAAACACTGAAGCTTTCTTT	CATSSSVNTEAFF